The clone carrying this T cell receptor beta chain appeared once. The antigen is unknown. The data were taken from a study of cytomegalovirus exposure and HLA in healthy donors. Study-wide background: The 90 to 150 validation repertoires and the approximately 670 first-cohort repertoires shared a platform, a later analysis reported. Whole-study findings and limits: Through in vitro validation, three CMV-associated chains were shown to be specific for CMV antigens. Researchers counted 164 TCR beta chains as cytomegalovirus-associated. In a later analysis, first-cohort TCR clusters were found to tend to co-occur in the approximately 120 validation repertoires.

The protocol was immunoSEQ multiplex PCR, while the TCRdb copy is restricted to in-frame clones and leaves out a portion. The sample shows 250,000 to 350,000 clones, around 87% of them seen only once. V lost 6 bases, J lost 8 bases, and 13 bases stayed unmatched. This CDR3 is 15 amino acids long. The V gene's germline CDR1 is MNHEY and CDR2 SMNVEV (reference sequence). Sequencing was performed on PBMCs. This clonotype was obtained from a woman aged 25 to 39 in good health and CMV-seropositive. The chain employs TRBV27 and TRBJ1-2; TRBD1 matches 9 bases. The CDR3, as DNA: TGTGCCAGCAGGACATTAGGGACAGGGATCGTAGGCTACACCTTC. Protein sequence: CASRTLGTGIVGYTF.